A selection of T cell receptor beta chains follows, all from one sample in a study of blood T cell repertoires in COVID-19. Clones were read by immunoSEQ multiplex PCR, and TCRdb kept only the in-frame ones, dropping some. The table shows about 140,000 clones, with around 90% occurring only once. Sequencing input: peripheral blood. All receptors come from a man aged 55-75 years with active or convalescent COVID-19. Each CDR3 is given with its conserved first and last residue. A D gene is named only where the DNA matches it firmly. Some rows mark clone size as missing; the rest say once, few, many or name a class of expanded clone.

V gene	D gene	clone size	J gene	CDR3 length	CDR3 protein	CDR3 DNA
TRBV28	TRBD1	.	TRBJ1-6	14	CASSPPGQNSPLHF	TGTGCCAGCAGTCCCCCGGGACAGAATTCACCCCTCCACTTT
TRBV27	.	.	TRBJ2-1	13	CASSSGFGNEQFF	TGTGCCAGCAGTTCGGGATTTGGGAATGAGCAGTTCTTC
TRBV11-3	TRBD2	.	TRBJ2-2	17	CASSGVAGGPYTGELFF	TGTGCCAGCAGCGGGGTAGCGGGAGGGCCGTACACCGGGGAGCTGTTTTTT
TRBV5-5	TRBD1	.	TRBJ2-7	15	CASSFGQGGTYEQYF	TGTGCCAGCAGCTTTGGACAGGGGGGAACCTACGAGCAGTACTTC
TRBV19	.	.	TRBJ2-3	13	CASSISEVDTQYF	TGTGCCAGTAGTATTTCTGAGGTAGATACGCAGTATTTT
TRBV12-3/TRBV12-4	.	.	TRBJ2-1	12	CASSKRHNEQFF	TGTGCCAGCAGTAAGCGTCACAATGAGCAGTTCTTC
TRBV11-2	.	.	TRBJ2-5	16	CASSPTMGLLQETQYF	TGTGCCAGCAGCCCAACCATGGGACTCCTCCAAGAGACCCAGTACTTC
TRBV6-1	TRBD2	.	TRBJ2-1	15	CASSEASGRVSEQFF	TGTGCCAGCAGTGAGGCTAGCGGGAGGGTCTCTGAGCAGTTCTTC
TRBV28	.	.	TRBJ1-2	14	CASSRGISGYGYTF	TGTGCCAGCAGTCGAGGGATTTCCGGCTATGGCTACACCTTC
TRBV27	.	.	TRBJ1-4	15	CASRRGPHPPEKLFF	TGTGCCAGCAGGCGGGGACCGCATCCCCCAGAAAAACTGTTTTTT
TRBV5-6	TRBD1	.	TRBJ2-5	13	CASWDRGQETQYF	TGTGCCAGCTGGGACAGGGGGCAAGAGACCCAGTACTTC
TRBV5-1	TRBD2	.	TRBJ2-2	15	CASSQGLERTGELFF	TGCGCCAGCAGCCAGGGACTAGAGAGGACCGGGGAGCTGTTTTTT
TRBV7-2	.	.	TRBJ2-5	14	CASSSRTVGETQYF	TGTGCCAGCAGCTCCAGGACTGTGGGGGAGACCCAGTACTTC
TRBV7-2	.	.	TRBJ2-7	14	CASSLALRGSEQYF	TGTGCCAGCAGCTTAGCGCTCAGGGGCAGCGAGCAGTACTTC
TRBV12-3/TRBV12-4	TRBD2	.	TRBJ2-7	13	CASRGLAGYEQYF	TGTGCCAGCAGGGGACTAGCGGGATACGAGCAGTACTTC
TRBV6-2/TRBV6-3	.	.	TRBJ1-5	14	CASSYTQGVQPQHF	TGTGCCAGCAGTTACACGCAAGGGGTTCAGCCCCAGCATTTT
TRBV21-1	.	.	TRBJ2-1	14	CASSKPPRRSIQFF	TGTGCCAGCAGCAAGCCTCCCAGGAGGAGTATTCAGTTCTTC
TRBV6-2/TRBV6-3	TRBD1	.	TRBJ1-5	15	CASSRGQVSNQPQHF	TGTGCCAGCAGCCGGGGACAGGTTAGCAATCAGCCCCAGCATTTT
TRBV3-1/TRBV3-2	TRBD2	.	TRBJ2-1	17	CASSQDVAGGTYNEQFF	TGTGCCAGCAGCCAAGATGTAGCGGGAGGGACCTACAATGAGCAGTTCTTC
TRBV20-1	TRBD2	.	TRBJ2-1	13	CSASKLAGNEQFF	TGCAGTGCTAGTAAACTAGCGGGTAATGAGCAGTTCTTC
TRBV5-1	.	once	TRBJ2-7	13	CASSLVGVNEQYF	TGCGCCAGCAGCTTGGTAGGGGTTAACGAGCAGTACTTC
TRBV5-1	.	.	TRBJ1-3	14	CASSLDNSGNTIYF	TGCGCCAGCAGCTTGGACAATTCTGGAAACACCATATATTTT
TRBV5-4	.	few	TRBJ1-3	15	CASSVGQPSGNTIYF	TGTGCCAGCAGCGTTGGACAGCCCTCTGGAAACACCATATATTTT
TRBV5-1	.	.	TRBJ2-5	14	CASSGGAPRETQYF	TGCGCCAGCAGCGGCGGAGCCCCGAGGGAGACCCAGTACTTC
TRBV27	.	.	TRBJ1-6	13	CASSRGHGLPLHF	TGTGCCAGCAGTCGGGGACACGGTTTGCCCCTCCACTTT
TRBV11-2	TRBD2	once	TRBJ2-5	15	CASSLGAGAGETQYF	TGTGCCAGCAGCTTAGGGGCGGGAGCGGGAGAGACCCAGTACTTC
TRBV5-1	.	.	TRBJ2-3	14	CASSLGTSTDTQYF	TGCGCCAGCAGCCTTGGGACTAGCACAGATACGCAGTATTTT
TRBV6-2/TRBV6-3	TRBD1	few	TRBJ2-5	15	CASSYAGTERETQYF	TGTGCCAGCAGTTACGCCGGGACAGAGAGGGAGACCCAGTACTTC
TRBV5-4	.	.	TRBJ1-4	17	CASSHTGFHATNEKLFF	TGTGCCAGCAGCCATACAGGGTTTCATGCAACTAATGAAAAACTGTTTTTT
TRBV9	TRBD1	.	TRBJ2-7	13	CASSGGQGDEQYF	TGTGCCAGCAGCGGGGGACAGGGAGACGAGCAGTACTTC
TRBV11-2	.	.	TRBJ1-1	16	CASRQWLLSGNTEAFF	TGTGCCAGCAGACAATGGCTATTAAGCGGGAACACTGAAGCTTTCTTT
TRBV5-1	TRBD2	.	TRBJ2-7	15	CASRRSGEGTYEQYF	TGCGCCAGCCGCCGAAGCGGGGAAGGAACCTACGAGCAGTACTTC
TRBV5-1	.	.	TRBJ1-1	12	CASRRATTEAFF	TGCGCCAGCAGGCGTGCCACCACTGAAGCTTTCTTT
TRBV4-1	TRBD2	.	TRBJ2-7	15	CASSQRGSGAYEQYF	TGCGCCAGCAGCCAAAGGGGCAGCGGGGCCTACGAGCAGTACTTC
TRBV6-5	TRBD1	.	TRBJ1-1	14	CASSSSQGAGEAFF	TGTGCCAGCAGTTCCTCGCAGGGGGCCGGGGAAGCTTTCTTT
TRBV19	.	.	TRBJ2-1	14	CASSTRTKPNEQFF	TGTGCCAGTAGTACCCGGACTAAACCCAATGAGCAGTTCTTC
TRBV19	.	.	TRBJ2-3	13	CASRREGAQPQYF	TGTGCCAGTAGACGCGAGGGAGCGCAGCCCCAGTATTTT
TRBV6-6	.	.	TRBJ2-4	17	CASSRSMGGYAKNIQYF	TGTGCCAGCAGTCGGAGTATGGGGGGTTATGCCAAAAACATTCAGTACTTC
TRBV12-3/TRBV12-4	TRBD1	.	TRBJ2-5	12	CASSPGQGSQYF	TGTGCCAGCAGTCCGGGACAGGGGTCCCAGTACTTC
TRBV5-6	.	.	TRBJ2-1	15	CASSVEGNSYNEQFF	TGTGCCAGCAGCGTCGAGGGAAACTCCTACAATGAGCAGTTCTTC